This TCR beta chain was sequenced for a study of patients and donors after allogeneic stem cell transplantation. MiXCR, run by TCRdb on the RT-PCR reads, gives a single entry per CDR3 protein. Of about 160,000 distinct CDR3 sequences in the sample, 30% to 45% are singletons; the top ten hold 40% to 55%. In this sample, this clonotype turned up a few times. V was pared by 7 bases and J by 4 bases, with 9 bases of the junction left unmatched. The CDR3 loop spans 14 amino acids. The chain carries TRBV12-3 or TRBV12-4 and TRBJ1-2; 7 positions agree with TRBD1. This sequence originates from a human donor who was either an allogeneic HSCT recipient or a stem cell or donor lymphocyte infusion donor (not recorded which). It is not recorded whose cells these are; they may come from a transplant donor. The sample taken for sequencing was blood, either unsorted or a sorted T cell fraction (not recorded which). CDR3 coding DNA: TGTGCCAGCACTCAGGACAGGCCCTTCTATGGCTACACCTTC. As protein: CASTQDRPFYGYTF.